The text below deals with one T cell receptor (beta chain). The entry originates in a study of T cell changes during pregnancy in multiple sclerosis. Using immunoSEQ multiplex PCR, the repertoire was profiled, and TCRdb retains in-frame clones only, with some absent. Of roughly 110,000 clones listed, around 90% are singletons. This CDR3 is built from 12 residues. Per the germline V gene, CDR1 is MDHEN and CDR2 is SYDVKM. V shed 5 bases and J shed 15 bases, with 17 bases lying between them. The origin of this receptor is a female donor with multiple sclerosis, enrolled in a pregnancy study. The specimen was peripheral blood, collected before pregnancy. This chain connects TRBV28 to TRBJ2-1, with D possibly matching TRBD1 (6 bases). The CDR3 nucleotides read TGTGCCAGCAGTACCCTAATGGTAGGGGGGTTCTTC. It translates to CASSTLMVGGFF.